These 32 T cell receptor beta chains were all obtained from the same sample, sequenced in a study of STAT3 mutations in large granular lymphocyte leukemia. Notes on the study in general: Every T-LGLL patient had at least one immunodominant TCRbeta clonotype.

Libraries were prepared by immunoSEQ multiplex PCR; TCRdb keeps only in-frame clonotypes and omits some of them. The table lists some 4,500 clones, about 53% of them singletons. These receptors are not linked to any known antigen. The source material was peripheral blood mononuclear cells. The receptors derive from a man aged 55 to 70 with T-cell large granular lymphocyte leukemia. Some clones in this sample may be carry-over from other donors' samples.

This rearrangement joins TRBV5-1 to TRBJ1-2; D gene ambiguous. This CDR3 is built from 15 residues. Germline CDR1 and CDR2: SGHRS and YFSETQ. The V end was cut by 4 bases, the J end by 7 bases, with 20 bases between. The CDR3 DNA follows: TGCGCCAGCAGCCCCGTCGGGTCAGACCTATCTGGCTACACCTTC. It specifies CASSPVGSDLSGYTF.

The V and J genes are TRBV4-1 and TRBJ1-2; possible D gene TRBD1, 6 bases. The CDR3 contains 13 residues. Trimming cost V 1 base and J 6 bases, with 9 bases left between them. Germline V gene lookup returns CDR1 MGHRA and CDR2 YSYEKL. The CDR3 nucleotides are TGCGCCAGCAGCCAAGCCAGGGGTGATGGCTACACCTTC. Translated, it gives CASSQARGDGYTF.

The V and J genes are TRBV5-1 and TRBJ1-6; no reliable D call. This CDR3 is 15 amino acids long. Looked up from germline, CDR1 is SGHRS and CDR2 is YFSETQ. Trimming took off 0 bases at V and 7 bases at J, with 11 bases between the two ends. As DNA, the CDR3 is TGCGCCAGCAGCTTGGGCGTGGTCGGAAATTCACCCCTCCACTTT. This codes for CASSLGVVGNSPLHF.

The chain combines TRBV6-5 with TRBJ2-2; TRBD2 is a possible D gene (6 bases). Germline-derived CDR1 and CDR2 are MNHEY and SVGAGI. There are 15 residues in the CDR3. Trimming cost V 6 bases and J 5 bases, with 16 bases left between them. The DNA for the CDR3 is TGTGCCAGCAGACCGACGTCGGCGGGAACCGGGGAGCTGTTTTTT. Amino acid sequence: CASRPTSAGTGELFF.

CDR3 in DNA: TGTGCCAGCAGCTTGGAAGGGGTTGAGACCCAGTACTTC. Its protein is CASSLEGVETQYF. The chain has TRBV5-5 and TRBJ2-5, with a weak D call TRBD1 (5 bases). V lost 0 bases and J lost 5, with 8 bases in between. This CDR3 spans 13 amino acids. Germline V gives CDR1 SGHKS, CDR2 YYEKEE (reference sequence).

This chain joins TRBV29-1 and TRBJ1-1; no definite D call. Trimming left V 4 bases short and J 2 bases short, with 8 bases between. This CDR3 comprises 12 residues. CDR1 and CDR2 (germline): SQVTM, ANQGSEA. The CDR3, as DNA: TGCAGCGTTGTTCCAGGCAACACTGAAGCTTTCTTT. Translating it yields CSVVPGNTEAFF. The variable domain in full, completed from reference TRBV29-1 and TRBJ1-1, reads SAVISQKPSRDICQRGTSLTIQCQVDSQVTMMFWYRQQPGQSLTLIATANQGSEATYESGFVIDKFPISRPNLTFSTLTVSNMSPEDSSIYLCSVVPGNTEAFFGQGTRLTVV.

This clone was seen a handful of times. The rearrangement links TRBV5-6 to TRBJ2-2; TRBD2 matches at 12 bases. Trimming at V came to 2 bases and at J to 7 bases, leaving 12 bases not matched to a gene. Germline V gene sequence: CDR1 SGHDT, CDR2 YYEEEE. This CDR3 contains 18 residues. CDR3 in DNA: TGTGCCAGCAGCTTAGACCTTGGACTAGCGGGACTCGACGGGGAGCTGTTTTTT. Translating it yields CASSLDLGLAGLDGELFF. Full variable domain (rest looked up from reference TRBV5-6 and TRBJ2-2): DAGVTQSPTHLIKTRGQQVTLRCSPKSGHDTVSWYQQALGQGPQFIFQYYEEEERQRGNFPDRFSGHQFPNYSSELNVNALLLGDSALYLCASSLDLGLAGLDGELFFGEGSRLTVL.

V is TRBV5-4 and J is TRBJ2-5; tentative D call: TRBD1 (6 bases). CDR3 length equals 11 residues. V was trimmed by 7 bases and J by 3 bases, leaving 7 bases between them. Germline V lookup: CDR1 SGHNT, CDR2 YYREEE (reference sequence). DNA of the CDR3: TGTGCCAGCGGACAGAAAGAGACCCAGTACTTC. Amino acids: CASGQKETQYF.

This clone has more than one count but fewer than ten. The V call is TRBV6-4, the J call TRBJ2-3; TRBD2 might be the D (7 bases). Trimming removed 3 bases at V and 10 bases at J, with 14 bases between. CDR1 and CDR2 (germline): MRHNA, SNTAGT. The CDR3 loop spans 13 amino acids. CDR3 region: CASSDYTGRAQYF. The CDR3 DNA sequence: TGTGCCAGCAGTGATTACACAGGGAGGGCGCAGTATTTT.

The J gene is TRBJ1-5, the V gene TRBV18; the D is unclear. Germline V lookup: CDR1 KGHSH, CDR2 LQKENI. CDR3 length equals 14 residues. V lost 6 bases to trimming and J lost 3 bases, with 12 bases between them. The CDR3 nucleotides read TGTGCCAGCTCCCCGACGGCAGACAATCAGCCCCAGCATTTT. Residues: CASSPTADNQPQHF.

The CDR3 spells CASSEAESAEAFF. In DNA, the CDR3 is TGTGCCAGCAGTGAAGCGGAATCCGCGGAAGCTTTCTTT. V gene TRBV6-1 combines with J gene TRBJ1-1; D unclear. CDR3 length: 13 residues. Germline CDR1 and CDR2: MNHNS and SASEGT. V lost 0 bases, J lost 8 bases, and 10 bases lay in between.

This clone has a handful of counts. The chain uses TRBV29-1 and TRBJ1-1, with no clear D. In germline, CDR1 is SQVTM, CDR2 ANQGSEA. This CDR3 contains 11 residues. V dropped 6 bases and J dropped 0 bases, with 5 bases sitting between them. The CDR3: CSVRLNTEAFF. The CDR3 nucleotides read TGCAGCGTGCGACTGAACACTGAAGCTTTCTTT.

The chain is built from TRBV27 and TRBJ1-2; possible D gene TRBD1, 6 bases. With 4 bases removed from V and 5 bases from J, the gap between germline ends came to 14 bases. Germline V gene data show CDR1 as MNHEY and CDR2 as SMNVEV (reference sequence). This CDR3 has 14 amino acids. The CDR3 spells CASSSGRGTYGYTF. The CDR3 region has the DNA TGTGCCAGCAGTTCCGGCAGGGGTACTTATGGCTACACCTTC.

A few counts support this clone. The rearrangement uses TRBV7-9 and TRBJ1-6, with 10 bases matching TRBD1. The CDR3 covers 15 residues. Germline CDR1 and CDR2: SEHNR and FQNEAQ (reference sequence). Trimming cost V 5 bases and J 8 bases; bases outside gene matches: 6. CDR3 bases: TGTGCCAGCAGCGATACCGGGACAGGGGATTCACCCCTCCACTTT. It specifies CASSDTGTGDSPLHF.

The chain links TRBV4-2 to TRBJ2-6; the D is unclear. The germline V gene encodes CDR1 LGHNA and CDR2 YNFKEQ. The germline V and J ends were trimmed by 1 base and 5 bases, with 0 bases remaining between them. The CDR3 totals 12 residues. The CDR3 sequence: CASSQGANVLTF. In DNA, the CDR3 is TGTGCCAGCAGCCAAGGGGCCAACGTCCTGACTTTC.

This chain uses TRBV30 with TRBJ2-6, with D unclear. V gave up 3 bases and J gave up 3 bases, with 6 bases separating them. CDR3 size: 13 residues. The V gene's germline CDR1 is GTSNPN and CDR2 SVGIG (reference sequence). The CDR3 DNA sequence: TGTGCCTGGAGGGGGTATGGGGCCAACGTCCTGACTTTC. Translating it yields CAWRGYGANVLTF.

This sequence joins TRBV11-2 and TRBJ1-6; D ambiguous. The CDR3 is 14 amino acids. V gave up 3 bases and J gave up 7 bases, with 10 bases separating them. Germline V gene sequence: CDR1 SGHAT, CDR2 FQNNGV. The CDR3 sequence: CASSFRARNSPLHF. In DNA, the CDR3 is TGTGCCAGCAGCTTTCGGGCCAGGAATTCACCCCTCCACTTT.

The chain uses TRBV4-1 and TRBJ2-7; tentative D call: TRBD2 (7 bases). V was cut by 4 bases and J by 3 bases, with 19 bases left in between. CDR3 length: 16 amino acids. Per the germline V gene, CDR1 is MGHRA and CDR2 is YSYEKL. CDR3 residues: CASSRGGRDTYYEQYF. The CDR3 DNA reads TGCGCCAGCAGCCGCGGGGGTAGGGACACATACTACGAGCAGTACTTC.

The chain has TRBV10-2 and TRBJ2-3; D is unresolved. Germline CDR1 and CDR2: WSHSY and SAAADI. This CDR3 has 13 amino acids. V was cut by 6 bases and J by 3 bases, with 10 bases left in between. The CDR3 here is CASSATQTDTQYF. The CDR3, as DNA: TGCGCCAGCAGCGCGACGCAAACAGATACGCAGTATTTT.

The gene calls are TRBV30 and TRBJ2-4; no firm D call. There are 11 residues in the CDR3. From germline, CDR1 is GTSNPN and CDR2 SVGIG (reference sequence). V shed 0 bases and J shed 8 bases, with 5 bases lying between them. Here the CDR3 DNA reads TGTGCCTGGAGTGTACATGACATTCAGTACTTC. It specifies CAWSVHDIQYF. The full variable domain, completed using reference TRBV30 and TRBJ2-4, is SQTIHQWPATLVQPVGSPLSLECTVEGTSNPNLYWYRQAAGRGLQLLFYSVGIGQISSEVPQNLSASRPQDRQFILSSKKLLLSDSGFYLCAWSVHDIQYFGAGTRLSVL.

CDR3 sequence reads: CAWRDGYTF. In DNA form, the CDR3 reads TGTGCCTGGAGGGATGGCTACACCTTC. The V gene is TRBV30, the J gene TRBJ1-2; D unresolved. CDR1 and CDR2 (germline): GTSNPN, SVGIG (reference sequence). There are 9 residues in the CDR3. V was clipped by 3 bases and J by 6 bases, with 2 bases between them.

V usage is TRBV30 and J usage is TRBJ1-5; tentative D call: TRBD1 (6 bases). Germline V gives CDR1 GTSNPN, CDR2 SVGIG (reference sequence). This CDR3 has 14 residues. V was shortened by 4 bases and J by 7 bases, with 17 bases between the two germline ends. The CDR3 bases are TGTGCCTGGAACTTGGGGGGGGCAAAGCAGCCCCAGCATTTT. This encodes CAWNLGGAKQPQHF.

The rearrangement links TRBV5-1 to TRBJ1-6; D ambiguous. The CDR3 consists of 15 residues. Trimming shortened V by 4 bases and J by 7 bases, and 15 bases separated the two germline ends. Germline assignment: CDR1 SGHRS and CDR2 YFSETQ. CDR3 sequence reads: CASSVTESQNSPLHF. CDR3 nucleotides: TGCGCCAGCAGCGTTACAGAGTCGCAAAATTCACCCCTCCACTTT. The whole variable domain, remainder taken from reference TRBV5-1 and TRBJ1-6, is KAGVTQTPRYLIKTRGQQVTLSCSPISGHRSVSWYQQTPGQGLQFLFEYFSETQRNKGNFPGRFSGRQFSNSRSEMNVSTLELGDSALYLCASSVTESQNSPLHFGNGTRLTVT.

V and J are TRBV30 and TRBJ1-3; D unclear. There are 15 residues in the CDR3. V lost 1 base and J lost 4, with 14 bases in between. CDR1 and CDR2 (germline): GTSNPN, SVGIG (reference sequence). The CDR3 region has the DNA TGTGCCTGGAGTGCGTCGCGGCTTGCGGGAAACACCATATATTTT. Translation: CAWSASRLAGNTIYF.

The chain combines TRBV5-1 with TRBJ1-3, with a possible D match to TRBD1 (6 bases). The V and J ends lost 0 bases and 0 bases respectively, with 7 bases between them. CDR1 and CDR2 (germline): SGHRS, YFSETQ. The length of the CDR3 is 15 residues. The CDR3 DNA reads as TGCGCCAGCAGCTTGGAGGGGGGCTCTGGAAACACCATATATTTT. Translating gives CASSLEGGSGNTIYF.

J is TRBJ2-1 and V is TRBV18; the match to TRBD2 covers 15 bases. The V gene's germline CDR1 is KGHSH and CDR2 LQKENI. This CDR3 contains 15 residues. Germline trimming cut 3 bases from V and 9 bases from J; bases unmatched to any gene: 3. The CDR3 sequence: CASSPGLAGGGEQFF. As DNA, the CDR3 is TGTGCCAGCTCACCTGGACTAGCGGGAGGGGGTGAGCAGTTCTTC.

The V gene is TRBV18, the J gene TRBJ1-1; 10 nucleotides align to TRBD1. V trimming: 2 bases; J trimming: 1 base; junction bases outside the gene matches: 4. CDR1 is KGHSH and CDR2 is LQKENI in the germline V gene. The CDR3 is 16 amino acids. The CDR3 DNA reads TGTGCCAGCTCACCATCGACAGGGGGCCGGAACACTGAAGCTTTCTTT. The encoded protein is CASSPSTGGRNTEAFF.

This clone came up a few times. The chain links TRBV9 to TRBJ1-6, with D possibly TRBD1 on 6 matching bases. Between the trimmed V and J ends, which lost 4 bases and 13 bases, there was a span of 18 bases. This CDR3 contains 14 residues. Germline CDR1 SGDLS, CDR2 YYNGEE. The CDR3 bases are TGTGCCAGCAGCCAAACGGACAGTCTGAGTCCCCTCCACTTT. Its translation is CASSQTDSLSPLHF.

V gene TRBV7-9 combines with J gene TRBJ2-7; tentatively, D is TRBD1 (6 bases). The CDR3 runs to 12 residues. Germline loops: CDR1 SEHNR, CDR2 FQNEAQ (reference sequence). V shed 5 bases and J shed 6 bases, with 11 bases lying between them. The CDR3 here is CASSADRSEQYV. CDR3 nucleotides: TGTGCCAGCAGCGCCGACAGGAGCGAGCAGTACGTC.

The chain joins TRBV7-9 to TRBJ2-7, with no clear D. With 5 bases removed from V and 3 bases from J, the gap between germline ends came to 11 bases. The germline V gene has CDR1 SEHNR and CDR2 FQNEAQ (reference sequence). This CDR3 comprises 13 residues. The CDR3: CASSPDGYYEQYF. Written as DNA, the CDR3 is TGTGCCAGCAGCCCGGACGGCTACTACGAGCAGTACTTC.

The gene calls are TRBV30 and TRBJ1-2; tentatively, D is TRBD1 (5 bases). V was trimmed by 2 bases and J by 8 bases, leaving 15 bases between them. Germline lookup yields CDR1 GTSNPN and CDR2 SVGIG (reference sequence). This CDR3 is 13 amino acids long. For the CDR3, the DNA is TGTGCCTGGAGTAGGGCCCGGGGCGGCGGCTACACCTTC. Amino acid sequence: CAWSRARGGGYTF. The full variable domain, its missing parts supplied by reference TRBV30 and TRBJ1-2, is SQTIHQWPATLVQPVGSPLSLECTVEGTSNPNLYWYRQAAGRGLQLLFYSVGIGQISSEVPQNLSASRPQDRQFILSSKKLLLSDSGFYLCAWSRARGGGYTFGSGTRLTVV.

The chain combines TRBV11-3 with TRBJ2-6; D is unresolved. Germline values: CDR1 SGHNT, CDR2 YENEEA. This CDR3 region has 14 residues. The V and J ends lost 5 bases and 4 bases respectively, with 9 bases between them. For the CDR3, the DNA is TGTGCCAGCAGCCCCATTTCGGGGGCCAACGTCCTGACTTTC. This sequence encodes CASSPISGANVLTF. The full variable domain, rest sourced from reference TRBV11-3 and TRBJ2-6, is EAGVVQSPRYKIIEKKQPVAFWCNPISGHNTLYWYLQNLGQGPELLIRYENEEAVDDSQLPKDRFSAERLKGVDSTLKIQPAELGDSAVYLCASSPISGANVLTFGAGSRLTVL.